This TCR beta chain was recorded in a study of CD8 T cells in Susac syndrome. When the RNA was reverse transcribed, random hexamers were used with an input of roughly 0.5 to 1 ug. It was immunoSEQ multiplex PCR that amplified TCR beta CDR3 across 54 Vbeta and 13 Jbeta. One entry per CDR3 protein, called by TCRdb with MiXCR from the immunoSEQ multiplex PCR reads. This sample yields about 150,000 distinct CDR3 sequences, of which just over 90% are seen a single time; 0.065% to 0.085% belongs to the top ten. Germline CDR1 GTSNPN, CDR2 SVGIG (reference sequence). V lost 1 base, J lost 5 bases, and 8 bases lay in between. The CDR3 covers 12 residues. Healthy donors constituted the controls, which were matched for age and sex.

The sample was CD4+ T cells from PBMCs. The TCR sequence derives from a human donor in good health. The rearrangement joins TRBV30 to TRBJ1-1, with D hard to call. The CDR3 loop is CAWSEGETEAFF. CDR3 in DNA: TGTGCCTGGAGTGAGGGTGAAACTGAAGCTTTCTTT.